This T cell receptor beta chain originates from a study of blood T cell repertoires in COVID-19. This clone was detected only once. This table comes from immunoSEQ multiplex PCR, and its TCRdb copy is limited to in-frame clones, with some not included. Of 200,000 to 300,000 clones listed, around 85% are singletons. Germline lookup yields CDR1 LNHDA and CDR2 SQIVND (reference sequence). V lost 5 bases, J lost 2 bases, and 6 bases stayed unmatched. The CDR3 contains 15 residues. The sample was PBMCs or T cells enriched from blood (not recorded which). This TCR was sampled from a woman aged 40-49 years with acute COVID-19. V is TRBV19 and J is TRBJ2-7, with TRBD2 matching over 10 bases. This CDR3 is CASSSRLAGTYEQYF. Here the CDR3 DNA reads TGTGCCAGTAGTTCCCGACTAGCGGGTACCTACGAGCAGTACTTC. The full variable domain, rest sourced from reference TRBV19 and TRBJ2-7, is DGGITQSPKYLFRKEGQNVTLSCEQNLNHDAMYWYRQDPGQGLRLIYYSQIVNDFQKGDIAEGYSVSREKKESFPLTVTSAQKNPTAFYLCASSSRLAGTYEQYFGPGTRLTVT.